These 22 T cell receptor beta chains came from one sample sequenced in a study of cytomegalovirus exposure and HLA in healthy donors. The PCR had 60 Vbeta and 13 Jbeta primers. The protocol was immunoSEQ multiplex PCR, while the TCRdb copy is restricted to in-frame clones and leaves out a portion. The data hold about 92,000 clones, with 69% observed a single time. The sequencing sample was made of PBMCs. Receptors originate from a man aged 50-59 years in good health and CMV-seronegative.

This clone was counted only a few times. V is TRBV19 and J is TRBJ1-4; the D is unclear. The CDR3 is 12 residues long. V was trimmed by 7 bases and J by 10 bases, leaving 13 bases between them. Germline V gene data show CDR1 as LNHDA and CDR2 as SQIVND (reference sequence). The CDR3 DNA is TGTGCCAGTAAAATCTCGAACGGAAAACTGTTTTTT. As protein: CASKISNGKLFF.

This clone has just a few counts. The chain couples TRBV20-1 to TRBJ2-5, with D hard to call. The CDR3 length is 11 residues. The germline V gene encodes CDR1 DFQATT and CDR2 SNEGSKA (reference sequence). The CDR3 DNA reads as TGCAGGGCTCTAGACCTGGAGACCCAGTACTTC. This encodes CRALDLETQYF.

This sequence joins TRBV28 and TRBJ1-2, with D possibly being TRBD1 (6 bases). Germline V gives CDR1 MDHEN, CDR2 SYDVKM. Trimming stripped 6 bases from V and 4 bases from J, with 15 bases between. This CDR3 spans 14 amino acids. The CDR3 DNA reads TGTGCCAGCAGACCAGGACAGTCGGTCTATGGCTACACCTTC. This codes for CASRPGQSVYGYTF.

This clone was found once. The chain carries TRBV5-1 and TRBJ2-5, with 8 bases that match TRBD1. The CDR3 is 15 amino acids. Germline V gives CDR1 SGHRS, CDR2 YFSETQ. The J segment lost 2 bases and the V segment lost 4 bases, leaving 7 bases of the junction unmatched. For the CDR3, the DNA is TGCGCCAGCAGCATACCCACAGGGGGACAAGAGACCCAGTACTTC. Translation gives CASSIPTGGQETQYF.

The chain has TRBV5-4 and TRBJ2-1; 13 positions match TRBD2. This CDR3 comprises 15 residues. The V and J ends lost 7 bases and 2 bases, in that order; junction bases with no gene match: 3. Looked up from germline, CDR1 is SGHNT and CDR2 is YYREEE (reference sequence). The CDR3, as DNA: TGTGCCAGCGGGGGGACTAGCGGGGCCTACAATGAGCAGTTCTTC. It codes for CASGGTSGAYNEQFF.

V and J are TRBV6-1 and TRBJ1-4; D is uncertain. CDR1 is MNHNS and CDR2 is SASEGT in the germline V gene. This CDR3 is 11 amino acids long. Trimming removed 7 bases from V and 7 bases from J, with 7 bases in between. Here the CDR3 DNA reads TGTGCCAGCATCGGCGGTGAAAAACTGTTTTTT. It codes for CASIGGEKLFF.

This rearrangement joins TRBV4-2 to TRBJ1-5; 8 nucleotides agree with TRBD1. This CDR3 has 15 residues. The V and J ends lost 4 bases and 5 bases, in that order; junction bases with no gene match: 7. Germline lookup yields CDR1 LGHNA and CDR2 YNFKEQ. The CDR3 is CASSRGQGNDQPQHF. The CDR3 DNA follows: TGTGCCAGCAGCCGCGGACAGGGTAACGATCAGCCCCAGCATTTT.

CDR3 coding DNA: TGTGCCAGCAGCCCCAACGACAGGGGTTGGCCTCAGCCCCAGCATTTT. Its translation is CASSPNDRGWPQPQHF. This chain links TRBV28 with TRBJ1-5, with TRBD1 identical over 8 bases. The CDR3 is 16 amino acids. CDR1 is MDHEN, CDR2 SYDVKM, per germline. After removal of 6 bases from V and 6 bases from J, the junction contained 13 bases not matched to a gene.

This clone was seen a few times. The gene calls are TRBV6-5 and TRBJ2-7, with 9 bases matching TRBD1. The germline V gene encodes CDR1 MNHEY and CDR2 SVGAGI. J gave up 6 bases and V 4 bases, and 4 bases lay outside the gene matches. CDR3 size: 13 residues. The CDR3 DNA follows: TGTGCCAGCAGTTCGGGACAGGGCCGCGAGCAGTACGTC. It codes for CASSSGQGREQYV.

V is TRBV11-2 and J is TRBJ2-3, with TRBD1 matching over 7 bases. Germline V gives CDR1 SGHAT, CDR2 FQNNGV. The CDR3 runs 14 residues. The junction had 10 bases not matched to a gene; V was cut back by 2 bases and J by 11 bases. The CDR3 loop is CASSLRDSVVGQYF. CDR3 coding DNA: TGTGCCAGCAGCTTAAGGGACAGTGTTGTGGGGCAGTATTTT.

CDR3 bases: TGTGCCAGCAGTACAGGGGTCTATAATTCACCCCTCCACTTT. Protein sequence: CASSTGVYNSPLHF. The rearrangement links TRBV4-2 to TRBJ1-6, with 7 bases identical to TRBD1. CDR1 is LGHNA and CDR2 is YNFKEQ in the germline V gene. After removal of 6 bases from V and 3 bases from J, the junction contained 2 bases not matched to a gene. The CDR3 sequence is 14 residues long.

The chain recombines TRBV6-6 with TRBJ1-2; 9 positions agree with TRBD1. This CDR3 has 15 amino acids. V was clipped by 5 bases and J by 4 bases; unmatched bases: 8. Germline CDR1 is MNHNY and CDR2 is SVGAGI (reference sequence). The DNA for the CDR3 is TGTGCCAGCAGTAGGACAGGGGAAATGAGCTATGGCTACACCTTC. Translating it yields CASSRTGEMSYGYTF.

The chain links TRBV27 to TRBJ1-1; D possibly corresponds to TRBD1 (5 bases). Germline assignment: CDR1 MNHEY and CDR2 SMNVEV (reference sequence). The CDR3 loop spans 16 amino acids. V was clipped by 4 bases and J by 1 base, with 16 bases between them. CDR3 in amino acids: CASSSPGGRTNTEAFF. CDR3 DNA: TGTGCCAGCAGTTCTCCGGGGGGAAGGACGAACACTGAAGCTTTCTTT.

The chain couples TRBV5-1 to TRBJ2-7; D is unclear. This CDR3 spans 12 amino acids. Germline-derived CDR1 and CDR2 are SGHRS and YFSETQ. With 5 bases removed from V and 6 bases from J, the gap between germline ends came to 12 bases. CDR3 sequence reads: CASSVDRVEQYF. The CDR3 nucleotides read TGCGCCAGCAGTGTGGATCGGGTCGAGCAGTACTTC.

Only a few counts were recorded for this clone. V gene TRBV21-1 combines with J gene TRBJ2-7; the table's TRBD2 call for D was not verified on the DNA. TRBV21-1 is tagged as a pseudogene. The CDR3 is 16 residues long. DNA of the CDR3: TGTGCCAGCAGAGGGATTGGGGCTAGCGGGACAGGCGAGCAGTACGTC. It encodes CASRGIGASGTGEQYV.

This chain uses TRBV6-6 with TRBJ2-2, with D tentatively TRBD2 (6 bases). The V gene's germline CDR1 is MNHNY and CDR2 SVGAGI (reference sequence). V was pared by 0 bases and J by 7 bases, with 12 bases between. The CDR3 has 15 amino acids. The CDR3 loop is CASSYSRGTGGELFF. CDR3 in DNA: TGTGCCAGCAGTTACTCGCGCGGGACGGGCGGGGAGCTGTTTTTT.

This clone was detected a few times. The CDR3 coding sequence is TGCGCCAGCAGCCATCGGACTAGCGGGGGTTATGCTAGCACAGATACGCAGTATTTT. It encodes CASSHRTSGGYASTDTQYF. The chain is built from TRBV4-3 and TRBJ2-3; 13 bases line up with TRBD2. With V trimmed by 3 bases and J by 0 bases, 9 bases remained unmatched. This CDR3 has 19 residues. The germline V gene encodes CDR1 LGHNA and CDR2 YSLEER.

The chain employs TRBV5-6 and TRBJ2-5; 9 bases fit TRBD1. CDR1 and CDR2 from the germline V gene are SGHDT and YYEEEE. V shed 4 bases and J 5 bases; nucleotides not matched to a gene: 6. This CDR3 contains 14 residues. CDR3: CASSPGTGRETQYF. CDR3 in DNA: TGTGCCAGCAGCCCGGGGACAGGGAGGGAGACCCAGTACTTC. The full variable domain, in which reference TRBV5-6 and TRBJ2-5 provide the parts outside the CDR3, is DAGVTQSPTHLIKTRGQQVTLRCSPKSGHDTVSWYQQALGQGPQFIFQYYEEEERQRGNFPDRFSGHQFPNYSSELNVNALLLGDSALYLCASSPGTGRETQYFGPGTRLLVL.

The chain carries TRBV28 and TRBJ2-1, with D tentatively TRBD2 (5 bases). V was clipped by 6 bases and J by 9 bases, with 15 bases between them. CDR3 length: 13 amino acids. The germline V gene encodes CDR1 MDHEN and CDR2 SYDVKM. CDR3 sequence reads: CASRLDPGFEQFF. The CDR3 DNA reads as TGTGCCAGCAGGCTGGACCCGGGGTTTGAGCAGTTCTTC.

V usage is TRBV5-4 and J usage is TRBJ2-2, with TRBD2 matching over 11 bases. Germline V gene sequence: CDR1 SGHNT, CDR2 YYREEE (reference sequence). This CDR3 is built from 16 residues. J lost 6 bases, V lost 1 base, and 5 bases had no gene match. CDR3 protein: CASSLLAGGLSGELFF. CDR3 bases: TGTGCCAGCAGCTTGTTAGCGGGAGGGCTTTCCGGGGAGCTGTTTTTT. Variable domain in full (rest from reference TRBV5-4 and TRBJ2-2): ETGVTQSPTHLIKTRGQQVTLRCSSQSGHNTVSWYQQALGQGPQFIFQYYREEENGRGNFPPRFSGLQFPNYSSELNVNALELDDSALYLCASSLLAGGLSGELFFGEGSRLTVL.

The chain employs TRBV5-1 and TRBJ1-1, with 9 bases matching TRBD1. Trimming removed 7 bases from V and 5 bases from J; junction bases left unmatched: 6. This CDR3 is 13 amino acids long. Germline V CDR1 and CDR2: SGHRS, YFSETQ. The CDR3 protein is CASAWTGETEAFF. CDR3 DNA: TGCGCCAGCGCCTGGACAGGGGAGACTGAAGCTTTCTTT.

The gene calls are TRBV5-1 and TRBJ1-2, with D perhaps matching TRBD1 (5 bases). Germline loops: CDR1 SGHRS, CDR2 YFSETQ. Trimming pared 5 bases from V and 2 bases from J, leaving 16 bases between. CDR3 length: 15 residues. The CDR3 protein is CASSQDIVPNYGYTF. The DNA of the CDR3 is TGCGCCAGCAGTCAGGACATAGTGCCGAACTATGGCTACACCTTC.